The next 9 T cell receptor beta chains were all read from a single sample in a study of blood T cell repertoires in COVID-19. The data were produced by immunoSEQ multiplex PCR, yet TCRdb's version contains in-frame clones alone and is incomplete. This sample carries 100,000 or so clones, roughly 84% of them seen once, and the ten largest clones take just under 2%. Sequenced input: peripheral blood. Every receptor here comes from a man aged 65-85 years with active or convalescent COVID-19.

This clone was seen just once. CDR3 loop: CASSYAGGTQYF. The CDR3, as DNA: TGTGCCAGTAGTTACGCAGGGGGGACCCAGTACTTC. The chain recombines TRBV19 with TRBJ2-5; 7 positions agree with TRBD1. Germline CDR1 LNHDA, CDR2 SQIVND (reference sequence). The V segment lost 5 bases and the J segment 7 bases; nucleotides outside the gene matches: 4. The CDR3 contains 12 residues.

This rearrangement joins TRBV5-1 to TRBJ2-1; possibly TRBD1 for D (5 bases). Germline V gene data show CDR1 as SGHRS and CDR2 as YFSETQ. The CDR3 loop spans 15 amino acids. V lost 4 bases, J lost 6 bases, and 17 bases lay in between. Written as DNA, the CDR3 is TGCGCCAGCAGCCCCTCAGGGATGCCCTCCAATGAGCAGTTCTTC. Protein sequence: CASSPSGMPSNEQFF.

V gene TRBV13 combines with J gene TRBJ2-6; D not certain. Trimming stripped 7 bases from V and 4 bases from J, with 11 bases between. CDR3 length: 14 residues. CDR1 is PRHDT and CDR2 is FYEKMQ in the germline V gene (reference sequence). CDR3 residues: CASTQASGANVLTF. CDR3 coding DNA: TGTGCCAGCACCCAAGCGTCCGGGGCCAACGTCCTGACTTTC.

CDR3 in DNA: TGTGCCAGCAGTTACTCGTCCAGGGGAATAGATGGCTACACCTTC. This encodes CASSYSSRGIDGYTF. This chain uses TRBV6-2 or TRBV6-3 with TRBJ1-2, with a weak D call TRBD1 (6 bases). This CDR3 contains 15 residues. Germline V CDR1 and CDR2: MNHEY, SVGEGT. V lost 0 bases and J lost 6, with 14 bases in between.

This clone was seen more than once but under ten times. The rearrangement joins TRBV5-6 to TRBJ1-6, with 11 bases that match TRBD1. The germline V gene has CDR1 SGHDT and CDR2 YYEEEE. The CDR3 has 16 amino acids. V dropped 4 bases and J dropped 5; count of bases not matched to a gene: 5. CDR3 sequence reads: CASSEGQGVNNSPLHF. For the CDR3, the DNA is TGTGCCAGCAGCGAGGGACAGGGGGTGAATAATTCACCCCTCCACTTT.

The gene calls are TRBV11-2 and TRBJ2-7, with D maybe TRBD1 (6 bases). CDR3 length: 12 residues. The V gene lost 6 bases and the J gene lost 6 bases, with 12 bases spanning the gap. Looked up from germline, CDR1 is SGHAT and CDR2 is FQNNGV. The CDR3 sequence is CASRPTGFEQYF. For the CDR3, the DNA is TGTGCCAGCAGACCAACAGGGTTCGAGCAGTACTTC.

The chain has TRBV28 and TRBJ2-1, with 12 bases identical to TRBD2. Germline CDR1 reads MDHEN; CDR2 reads SYDVKM. This CDR3 contains 17 residues. V lost 3 bases, J lost 5 bases, and 8 bases stayed unmatched. CDR3 DNA sequence: TGTGCCAGCAGTTTCTGGGCTAGCGGGGGGGTAAACAATGAGCAGTTCTTC. Translation: CASSFWASGGVNNEQFF.

This chain connects TRBV11-2 to TRBJ1-4; D possibly corresponds to TRBD1 (6 bases). The CDR3 loop spans 16 amino acids. Germline V gives CDR1 SGHAT, CDR2 FQNNGV. V was cut by 4 bases and J by 0 bases, with 12 bases left in between. This CDR3 is CASSSGQIATNEKLFF. In nucleotides, the CDR3 is TGTGCCAGCAGCTCCGGACAGATTGCAACTAATGAAAAACTGTTTTTT.

The chain recombines TRBV6-5 with TRBJ2-2; TRBD1 aligns across 7 bases. V lost 4 bases to trimming and J lost 4 bases; unmatched junction nucleotides: 3. CDR1 is MNHEY and CDR2 is SVGAGI in the germline V gene. CDR3 length: 14 amino acids. CDR3 coding DNA: TGTGCCAGCAGTTCTTACAGGGGCACCGGGGAGCTGTTTTTT. Its protein is CASSSYRGTGELFF.